A single sample gave rise to the 23 T cell receptor beta chains below, sequenced in a study of T cell clonality in common variable immunodeficiency. TCRdb keeps only in-frame clones here, not all; method: immunoSEQ multiplex PCR. There are around 15,000 clones in the sample, none observed a single time. Which antigens these TCRs recognize remains unknown. Findings of the study overall: Fewer deletions and N-nucleotide insertions were reportedly seen in common variable immunodeficiency TCR beta sequences.

The sample consisted of peripheral blood mononuclear cells. The source is a human donor with common variable immunodeficiency.

This clone was seen more than once but under ten times. The missing CDR3 end, 3 residues past where the read stops, is filled in from the germline J gene. The chain employs TRBV19 and TRBJ2-1; possible D gene TRBD2, 6 bases. V lost 1 base, J lost 1 base, and 17 bases lay in between. CDR1 and CDR2 from the germline V gene are LNHDA and SQIVND (reference sequence). There are 18 residues in the CDR3. CDR3 protein: CASSIARRVAGSYNEQFF. The CDR3 bases that were read are TGTGCCAGTAGTATAGCTCGGAGGGTTGCGGGTTCCTACAATGAG.

Regarding this clone: The sequenced fragment ends 3 residues before the CDR3 boundary, so the rest is inferred from the germline J gene. V usage is TRBV7-2 and J usage is TRBJ1-2; D is uncertain. There are 14 residues in the CDR3. Germline-derived CDR1 and CDR2 are SGHTA and FQGNSA. The CDR3 sequence: CASSLAPPRGGYTF. The DNA read from the CDR3 is TGTGCCAGCAGCTTAGCCCCTCCGAGAGGGGGC.

This clone was seen only a few times. The part of the CDR3 DNA that was read is TGTGCCAGCAGGACAGGGAGCTCCTACAATGAG. Translated, it gives CASRTGSSYNE. The CDR3 in full is CASRTGSSYNEQFF. The gene calls are TRBV7-2 and TRBJ2-1, with 7 bases matching TRBD1. The CDR3 end lies 3 residues beyond the end of the read and is filled in from the germline J gene. CDR1 SGHTA and CDR2 FQGNSA come from the germline V gene. The CDR3 covers 14 residues. The trim removed 6 bases at V and 0 bases at J, leaving 2 bases unmatched.

By its share, this clone is medium-sized (0.01 to 0.1%). The CDR3 goes on 3 residues after the read ends, and that part is filled in from the germline J gene. V gene TRBV7-9 combines with J gene TRBJ2-3; TRBD2 matches 11 bases. Germline V lookup: CDR1 SEHNR, CDR2 FQNEAQ (reference sequence). The CDR3 extends over 15 amino acids. The CDR3 bases that were read are TGTGCCAGCAGCTTAAGTAGCGGGAGGGGAGCGACG. The encoded protein is CASSLSSGRGAT. The whole CDR3 reads CASSLSSGRGATQYF.

This clone has a handful of counts. The read ends 3 residues early relative to the CDR3; the germline J gene fills the gap. The chain uses TRBV5-4 and TRBJ2-7, with 8 bases identical to TRBD1. J gave up 3 bases and V 4 bases, and 6 bases lay outside the gene matches. From germline, CDR1 is SGHNT and CDR2 YYREEE (reference sequence). The CDR3 runs 14 residues. Incomplete CDR3 DNA: TGTGCCAGCAGCGTCCGGGACAGGATCTACGAG. Encoded protein: CASSVRDRIYE. The whole CDR3 sequence is CASSVRDRIYEQYF.

This clone turned up a few times. The read terminates 3 residues before the CDR3 end, so the remaining end is supplied by the germline J gene. J is TRBJ1-3 and V is TRBV7-9; D is ambiguous. The germline V gene encodes CDR1 SEHNR and CDR2 FQNEAQ (reference sequence). The CDR3 totals 14 residues. V was shortened by 2 bases and J by 2 bases, with 7 bases between the two germline ends. CDR3 DNA (partial): TGTGCCAGCAGCTTATCCTATGCTGGAAACACC. This codes for CASSLSYAGNT. The full CDR3 sequence reads CASSLSYAGNTIYF.

With regard to this clone: The read ends 3 residues early relative to the CDR3; the germline J gene fills the gap. The J gene is TRBJ2-1, the V gene TRBV19, with 9 bases matching TRBD2. J lost 0 bases, V lost 10 bases, and 4 bases had no gene match. This CDR3 is 14 amino acids long. Germline CDR1 and CDR2: LNHDA and SQIVND (reference sequence). The covered CDR3 bases are TGTGCCACAGCTAGCGGGAACTCCTACAATGAG. It encodes CATASGNSYNE. The entire CDR3 is CATASGNSYNEQFF.

Of note for this clone: The read halts 3 residues ahead of the CDR3 end, with the missing end drawn from the germline J gene. The chain recombines TRBV7-8 with TRBJ2-2, with D possibly matching TRBD2 (6 bases). The CDR3 runs 16 residues. The V gene's germline CDR1 is SGHVS and CDR2 FQNEAQ. The V and J ends lost 3 bases and 0 bases respectively, with 11 bases between them. This CDR3 reads CASSFSGVPNTGELFF. The sequenced part of the CDR3 DNA is TGTGCCAGCAGCTTTTCGGGGGTTCCGAACACCGGGGAG.

This clone was detected a few times. With the read ending 3 residues before the CDR3 end, the germline J gene is used to fill in that end. The chain carries TRBV19 and TRBJ1-1; TRBD1 aligns across 7 bases. V shed 6 bases and J 6 bases; nucleotides not matched to a gene: 4. Germline V gene data show CDR1 as LNHDA and CDR2 as SQIVND (reference sequence). The CDR3 has 12 residues. CDR3 protein: CASRPGTAEAFF. Partial CDR3 DNA: TGTGCCAGTAGGCCCGGGACAGCTGAA.

By its share, this clone is medium-sized. The CDR3 loop reads CASSGPGLSLQYF. Partial CDR3 DNA: TGTGCCAGCAGCGGGCCGGGACTAAGTCTT. The chain combines TRBV9 with TRBJ2-4; 7 nucleotides line up with TRBD2. Read sequence stops 3 residues before the CDR3 end, and the germline J gene provides the missing end. Germline V gene data show CDR1 as SGDLS and CDR2 as YYNGEE. There are 13 residues in the CDR3.

In its sample, this clone was seen many times. The missing CDR3 end, 3 residues past where the read stops, is filled in from the germline J gene. The J gene is TRBJ2-3, the V gene TRBV14; tentatively, D is TRBD2 (5 bases). Looked up from germline, CDR1 is SGHDN and CDR2 is FVKESK. V was cut by 4 bases and J by 5 bases, with 13 bases left in between. This CDR3 has 14 amino acids. The covered CDR3 bases are TGTGCCAGCAGCCCCCCCTCGGCGGGAGATACG. This translates into CASSPPSAGDT. The CDR3 in its entirety is CASSPPSAGDTQYF.

This clone was picked up a small number of times. The read ends 3 residues shy of where the CDR3 ends; the end is completed using the germline J gene. V is TRBV7-9 and J is TRBJ2-1; D uncertain. The CDR3 is 15 amino acids. Germline V gene sequence: CDR1 SEHNR, CDR2 FQNEAQ (reference sequence). V gave up 3 bases and J gave up 6 bases, with 15 bases separating them. The CDR3 spells CASSFPRGLSNEQFF. The CDR3 DNA, read in part, is TGTGCCAGCAGCTTCCCCCGCGGCCTCAGCAATGAG. The full variable domain, rest sourced from reference TRBV7-9 and TRBJ2-1, is DTGVSQNPRHKITKRGQNVTFRCDPISEHNRLYWYRQTLGQGPEFLTYFQNEAQLEKSRLLSDRFSAERPKGSFSTLEIQRTEQGDSAMYLCASSFPRGLSNEQFFGPGTRLTVL.

This clone appeared many times. The sequenced fragment ends 3 residues before the CDR3 boundary, so the rest is inferred from the germline J gene. The V call is TRBV7-3, the J call TRBJ2-2; a weak D match, TRBD2 (5 bases). Germline V gene data show CDR1 as SGHTA and CDR2 as FQGTGA. The V end was cut by 1 base, the J end by 8 bases, with 14 bases between. The CDR3 contains 15 residues. The part of the CDR3 DNA that was read is TGTGCCAGCAGCTTAAGTCTAGCCCTGGGGGGGGAG. Its translation: CASSLSLALGGE. The CDR3 in full is CASSLSLALGGELFF.

Note on this clone: Read coverage stops 3 residues before the CDR3 terminus; the germline J gene supplies the remainder. The V and J genes are TRBV18 and TRBJ2-7; 8 bases line up with TRBD1. Germline V CDR1 and CDR2: KGHSH, LQKENI. This CDR3 contains 14 residues. V was pared by 3 bases and J by 3 bases, with 4 bases of the junction left unmatched. The sequenced part of the CDR3 DNA is TGTGCCAGCTCACCTGGGACAGGTGACTACGAG. This translates into CASSPGTGDYE. The full CDR3 reads CASSPGTGDYEQYF.

Note on this clone: With the read ending 3 residues before the CDR3 end, the germline J gene is used to fill in that end. V is TRBV7-7 and J is TRBJ2-5; D gene ambiguous. Trimming removed 1 base from V and 2 bases from J, with 11 bases in between. The germline V gene encodes CDR1 SSHAT and CDR2 FNYEAQ (reference sequence). The CDR3 is 15 residues long. CDR3 bases read: TGTGCCAGCAGCTTAGACAAAGTAGGGCAAGAGACC. Translation gives CASSLDKVGQET. In full, the CDR3 reads CASSLDKVGQETQYF.

This clone was counted between two and nine times. With the read ending 3 residues before the CDR3 end, the germline J gene is used to fill in that end. This rearrangement joins TRBV6-1 to TRBJ1-5; 8 nucleotides agree with TRBD1. The CDR3 has 15 residues. The germline V gene has CDR1 MNHNS and CDR2 SASEGT. Incomplete CDR3 DNA: TGTGCCAGCAGTGAAGCGCTGACAGGGGCACGCCCC. Translating gives CASSEALTGARP. In full, the CDR3 reads CASSEALTGARPQHF.

Regarding this clone: The read stops 3 residues short of the end of the CDR3; the missing end is completed from the germline J gene. The chain couples TRBV19 to TRBJ1-5; 8 positions agree with TRBD1. CDR1 and CDR2 (germline): LNHDA, SQIVND (reference sequence). The CDR3 extends over 15 amino acids. The V and J ends lost 1 base and 6 bases, in that order; junction bases with no gene match: 5. The sequenced CDR3 bases are TGTGCCAGTAGTATAGGGACAGGGATGTTTCAGCCC. Residues: CASSIGTGMFQP. The CDR3 in full is CASSIGTGMFQPQHF.

This clone came up many times. Read data end 3 residues before the CDR3 end; the end is taken from the germline J gene. The gene calls are TRBV2 and TRBJ2-3; 7 bases fit TRBD1. Germline CDR1 reads SNHLY; CDR2 reads FYNNEI. The CDR3 is 14 amino acids. CDR3 residues: CASSPGTAGPAQYF. CDR3 DNA, as far as it was read: TGTGCCAGCAGTCCCGGGACAGCCGGCCCGGCG.

This clone was seen repeatedly, ten times or more. The DNA ends 3 residues before the CDR3 does, and the rest of the CDR3 is filled in from the germline J gene. The V call is TRBV23-1, the J call TRBJ1-5; D is possibly TRBD1 (6 bases). TRBV23-1 is identified as an open reading frame with a role that is uncertain. This CDR3 contains 17 residues. Trimming cost V 6 bases and J 1 base, with 19 bases left between them. CDR3 DNA, as far as it was read: TGCGCCAGCAGCCAGTGGGGGGGGGCGAAGAGCAATCAGCCC. It yields the protein CASSQWGGAKSNQP. The entire CDR3 sequence reads CASSQWGGAKSNQPQHF.

This clone was counted ten times or more. Sequencing ends 3 residues short of the CDR3 end; the germline J gene provides the rest. The chain has TRBV6-2 or TRBV6-3 and TRBJ1-2, with 7 bases that match TRBD1. The germline V gene encodes CDR1 MNHEY and CDR2 SVGEGT. CDR3 length: 16 amino acids. With 2 bases clipped from V and 5 bases from J, the junction kept 11 bases outside the gene matches. The DNA read from the CDR3 is TGTGCCAGCAGTTACCGAGTTCATCAGGGGGGATATGGC. Amino acids: CASSYRVHQGGYG. The CDR3 reads in full as CASSYRVHQGGYGYTF.

This clone was seen more than once but under ten times. The sequenced fragment ends 3 residues before the CDR3 boundary, so the rest is inferred from the germline J gene. This sequence joins TRBV6-2 or TRBV6-3 and TRBJ1-6, with unresolved D. CDR1 and CDR2 (germline): MNHEY, SVGEGT. Trimming took off 0 bases at V and 10 bases at J, with 4 bases between the two ends. The CDR3 is 12 residues long. The CDR3 loop reads CASSYSRSPLHF. The CDR3 DNA, read in part, is TGTGCCAGCAGTTACTCTCGGTCACCC.

A few counts support this clone. The read gets to within 3 residues of the CDR3 end, and the germline J gene fills in the rest. This chain uses TRBV6-1 with TRBJ2-7; weak D call: TRBD1 (6 bases). CDR3 length: 15 amino acids. CDR1 is MNHNS and CDR2 is SASEGT in the germline V gene. V shed 2 bases and J shed 3 bases, with 14 bases lying between them. Incomplete CDR3 DNA: TGTGCCAGCAGTGAACAAGACAGGAGGAGCTACGAG. This gives the protein CASSEQDRRSYE. The whole CDR3 protein reads CASSEQDRRSYEQYF.

Turning to this clone: The CDR3 is cut off 3 residues early in the read; its end comes from the germline J gene. The chain employs TRBV2 and TRBJ1-4, with D tentatively TRBD1 (5 bases). In germline, CDR1 is SNHLY, CDR2 FYNNEI. There are 14 residues in the CDR3. The V end lost 2 bases, the J end lost 5 bases, and 9 bases lay between the germline ends. CDR3 sequence reads: CASSEQAGNEKLFF. CDR3 bases read: TGTGCCAGCAGTGAACAGGCAGGGAATGAAAAA.